These T cell receptor beta chains were read from a single sample in a study of T cells after yellow fever vaccination. One entry per CDR3 protein, called by TCRdb with MiXCR from the 5' RACE reads. The table lists a few hundred thousand distinct CDR3 sequences, over 3.5% of them singletons. The sample here was PBMCs, taken 15 days after the yellow fever booster vaccination. Receptors were obtained from a man in his late teens or twenties who received the YFV17D yellow fever vaccine. The CDR3 runs from the conserved cysteine through the conserved F or W. D genes are given only for firm matches. Clone size is not always given. Where it is, it says once, few, many or a class for expanded clones.

J,size,D,V,CDR3,DNA
TRBJ1-4,.,.,TRBV9,CASSVGQSTEKLFF,TGTGCCAGCAGCGTAGGTCAGTCGACAGAAAAACTGTTTTTT
TRBJ1-3,many,.,TRBV7-2,CASSLKTFSGNTIYF,TGTGCCAGCAGCTTAAAAACCTTCTCTGGAAACACCATATATTTT
TRBJ1-1,many,.,TRBV6-5,CASSTGTGGDAEAFF,TGTGCCAGCAGTACGGGGACGGGTGGAGATGCTGAAGCTTTCTTT
TRBJ2-5,.,.,TRBV11-2,CASSLAGVGTQYF,TGTGCCAGCAGCTTAGCGGGGGTGGGGACCCAGTACTTC
TRBJ1-1,.,.,TRBV4-3,CASRDGPNTEAFF,TGCGCCAGCAGGGACGGACCGAACACTGAAGCTTTCTTT
TRBJ2-3,many,.,TRBV27,CASTLLGDSPDTQYF,TGTGCCAGCACCCTACTGGGGGATAGTCCAGATACGCAGTATTTT
TRBJ2-7,many,.,TRBV18,CASSPLNAKTSYEQYF,TGTGCCAGCTCACCACTTAACGCGAAGACCTCCTACGAGCAGTACTTC
TRBJ2-2,many,.,TRBV12-3/TRBV12-4,CASSLYREDGELFF,TGTGCCAGCAGTTTGTACAGGGAGGACGGGGAGCTGTTTTTT
TRBJ2-6,many,.,TRBV4-1,CASSQGPGANVLTF,TGCGCCAGCAGCCAAGGTCCTGGGGCCAACGTCCTGACTTTC
TRBJ2-3,many,.,TRBV7-2,CASSVRVPTDTQYF,TGTGCCAGCAGCGTCCGGGTCCCCACAGATACGCAGTATTTT
TRBJ1-1,few,.,TRBV20-1,CSASGRGVLEAFF,TGCAGTGCCTCAGGGCGGGGGGTGCTTGAAGCTTTCTTT
TRBJ2-5,few,.,TRBV4-1,CASSLPGRQYF,TGCGCCAGCAGCCTACCAGGACGCCAGTACTTC
TRBJ2-7,many,.,TRBV10-1,CASSDSLQAYEQYF,TGCGCCAGCAGTGATAGTTTACAAGCCTACGAGCAGTACTTC
TRBJ1-1,few,.,TRBV19,CASSLTALENTEAFF,TGTGCCAGCTCCCTCACAGCGTTAGAGAACACTGAAGCTTTCTTT
TRBJ2-5,few,.,TRBV24-1,CATTPGTGETQYF,TGTGCCACCACTCCGGGGACGGGAGAGACCCAGTACTTC
TRBJ1-2,few,.,TRBV7-8,CASSLSGSANYGYTF,TGTGCCAGCAGCTTATCCGGCTCAGCTAACTATGGCTACACCTTC
TRBJ2-1,.,TRBD1,TRBV5-1,CASSNTGTGIPNEQFF,TGCGCCAGCAGCAACACCGGGACAGGGATACCTAATGAGCAGTTCTTC
TRBJ2-5,many,.,TRBV5-1,CASSLEFGETQYF,TGCGCCAGCAGCTTGGAATTTGGAGAGACCCAGTACTTC
TRBJ2-3,.,TRBD2,TRBV20-1,CSASPSGSGRDTQYF,TGCAGTGCTAGCCCTAGCGGGAGTGGTAGAGATACGCAGTATTTT
TRBJ2-7,few,TRBD1,TRBV25-1,CASSGQGAWEQYF,TGTGCCAGCAGTGGACAGGGGGCGTGGGAGCAGTACTTC
TRBJ1-5,.,.,TRBV6-1,CASSEPRSGPQHF,TGTGCCAGCAGTGAACCGCGCTCCGGGCCCCAGCATTTT
TRBJ2-2,few,.,TRBV4-1,CASGSGQGSTGELFF,TGCGCCAGCGGGTCGGGGCAGGGGAGCACCGGGGAGCTGTTTTTT
TRBJ2-3,few,TRBD2,TRBV10-3,CAISELAGGYTDTQYF,TGTGCCATCAGTGAGTTAGCGGGGGGGTACACAGATACGCAGTATTTT
TRBJ1-5,few,.,TRBV6-2/TRBV6-3,CASSYRRGDNQPQHF,TGTGCCAGCAGTTATCGACGGGGAGACAATCAGCCCCAGCATTTT
TRBJ2-3,many,.,TRBV6-5,CASSYSSTGTDTQYF,TGTGCCAGCAGTTACTCGAGCACTGGCACAGATACGCAGTATTTT
TRBJ1-6,.,TRBD1,TRBV12-3/TRBV12-4,CASTIGTGGSSPLHF,TGTGCCAGCACCATCGGGACAGGGGGAAGTTCACCCCTCCACTTT
TRBJ1-1,.,.,TRBV6-2/TRBV6-3,CASMRGNTEAFF,TGTGCCAGCATGCGGGGGAACACTGAAGCTTTCTTT
TRBJ2-5,.,.,TRBV20-1,CSARTPQETQYF,TGCAGTGCTAGGACCCCGCAAGAGACCCAGTACTTC
TRBJ1-1,many,TRBD1,TRBV4-1,CASSLLSPDRGLLSTEAFF,TGCGCCAGCAGCCTTCTCAGCCCCGACAGGGGGCTGCTGAGCACTGAAGCTTTCTTT
TRBJ1-3,.,.,TRBV5-4,CASSPTGGDTIYF,TGTGCCAGCAGCCCGACAGGTGGGGACACCATATATTTT
TRBJ1-2,few,TRBD1,TRBV5-1,CASSLVWTGSSSNYGYTF,TGCGCCAGCAGCTTGGTTTGGACAGGGAGTTCGTCTAACTATGGCTACACCTTC
TRBJ2-3,few,.,TRBV15,CATSREQGGAASTDTQYF,TGTGCCACCAGCAGAGAACAGGGAGGGGCAGCTAGCACAGATACGCAGTATTTT
TRBJ2-5,many,.,TRBV5-1,CASSLEVAGSAQYF,TGCGCCAGCAGCTTGGAGGTGGCGGGGTCGGCCCAGTACTTC
TRBJ2-1,many,TRBD2,TRBV20-1,CSAQSGGDHNEQFF,TGCAGTGCCCAAAGCGGGGGGGACCACAATGAGCAGTTCTTC
TRBJ2-5,.,TRBD2,TRBV3-1,CASSRKRGKPQETQYF,TGTGCCAGCAGCCGAAAGCGGGGAAAGCCACAAGAGACCCAGTACTTC
TRBJ1-2,many,TRBD1,TRBV20-1,CSASGQANYGYTF,TGCAGTGCTTCGGGACAGGCTAACTATGGCTACACCTTC
TRBJ1-1,many,.,TRBV6-2/TRBV6-3,CASTLGEMNTEAFF,TGTGCCAGCACCCTCGGAGAAATGAACACTGAAGCTTTCTTT
TRBJ1-2,many,.,TRBV20-1,CSAKTGYGYTF,TGCAGTGCTAAAACAGGGTATGGCTACACCTTC
TRBJ1-4,many,.,TRBV6-5,CASSRAGAQDEKLFF,TGTGCCAGCAGCAGAGCCGGGGCGCAGGATGAAAAACTGTTTTTT
TRBJ2-3,.,.,TRBV12-3/TRBV12-4,CASSLDLQGSTDTQYF,TGTGCCAGCAGTTTGGATTTACAGGGTAGCACAGATACGCAGTATTTT
TRBJ1-1,many,.,TRBV4-3,CASSPFLGYMNTEAFF,TGCGCCAGCAGCCCCTTCCTGGGGTACATGAACACTGAAGCTTTCTTT
TRBJ2-3,many,.,TRBV5-1,CASSTGDTGVTQYF,TGCGCCAGCAGCACGGGGGACACCGGCGTTACGCAGTATTTT
TRBJ2-3,.,TRBD2,TRBV3-1,CASSKRGPDTQYF,TGTGCCAGCAGCAAGCGGGGTCCAGATACGCAGTATTTT
TRBJ2-5,many,TRBD2,TRBV5-1,CASSLGVAGTTIQETQYF,TGCGCCAGCAGCTTGGGGGTGGCAGGGACTACGATCCAAGAGACCCAGTACTTC
TRBJ2-1,.,.,TRBV9,CASSVSPGKQFF,TGTGCCAGCAGCGTATCACCGGGCAAGCAGTTCTTC
TRBJ1-1,many,.,TRBV20-1,CSASKSLNTEAFF,TGCAGTGCTAGTAAGAGCCTGAACACTGAAGCTTTCTTT
TRBJ2-5,few,.,TRBV19,CASSITGHTKETQYF,TGTGCCAGTAGTATCACAGGACACACGAAAGAGACCCAGTACTTC